This T cell receptor beta chain was recovered during a study of blood T cell repertoires in COVID-19 (dated by TCRdb to the early 2020s). Background on the whole study: Collaborator samples came from the United States, Italy and Spain and covered acute and convalescent phases of COVID-19. A freely available public database, intended as a resource for researchers studying the immune response to SARS-CoV-2, is where the repertoires were released. The prospective study material was composed of cDNA or gDNA derived from T cells, B-cell-depleted T cells, or PBMCs. The dataset comprised deeply sampled blood TCRbeta repertoires from subjects exposed to, actively infected with, or recovered from COVID-19. Where available, HLA class I and class II types were obtained from metadata supplied by the sample provider rather than from assay-based typing. Samples came from the ongoing ImmuneRACE study (first 160 participants) plus 1,254 subjects from 6 global collaborators. Sample metadata almost always included a de-identified subject ID, COVID-19 status, age in years and sex.

The full study reports these points: The amount of clinical and demographic metadata varied by source and participant and was provided uncurated.

Trimming at the junction amounts to 0 bases on V and 4 bases on J, and the germline ends lie 12 bases apart. CDR1 GTSNPN and CDR2 SVGIG are derived from the germline V gene (reference sequence). The CDR3 spans 14 residues, from the cysteine through the phenylalanine. Only the CDR3 part of the read is kept: 42 bases, read in frame from the first base. Each collaborating institution followed its own protocols to collect whole blood in K2EDTA tubes. For TCRbeta analysis, collaborators shipped samples in one of three forms: frozen whole blood, isolated PBMCs, or DNA extracted from either of those sample types. TCRbeta CDR3 regions were amplified from genomic DNA using the immunoSEQ Assay, a bias-controlled multiplex PCR. Per the source publication's procedure: The number of nucleated cells in each sample was estimated by amplification of reference gene primers within the assay. To quantify the absolute abundance of each unique TCRbeta CDR3 rearrangement, sequence reads were collapsed and filtered. For each sample, productive Simpson clonality was calculated by taking the square root of Simpson's diversity index across productive rearrangements. Held by TCRdb, this immuneACCESS table contains in-frame sequences only and omits some clones. Under half of the omission traces to an unresolved V gene where checked; the cause of the rest is unknown. The V and J calls and the clone size are those of that table, but D and trimming were determined from the DNA. The sample table contains around 120,000 clones; only one count was recorded for roughly 85% of them. 2% to 2.5% of the sample rests with the top ten.

As for this clone: Its antigen specificity is not known. No much larger clone is present one base from it, and per-base qualities are unavailable.

The chain couples TRBV30 to TRBJ1-1, with TRBD1 tentatively as D gene (5 bases match). The specimen sequenced was peripheral blood. The TCR comes from a man aged 30-40 years with acute or convalescent COVID-19. The sequenced DNA: TGTGCCTGGAGTGTAGGGTTGGGGGGCACTGAAGCTTTCTTT. This is translated as CAWSVGLGGTEAFF.